One sample yielded the 13 T cell receptor beta chains listed below, sequenced in a study of tumor and adjacent non-tumor tissue in lung cancer. The library came from three nested PCR rounds adapted from ARM-PCR protocols. TCRdb redid the calling of the multiplex PCR reads with MiXCR, one entry per CDR3 protein. Here the sample spans about 93,000 distinct CDR3 sequences, less than 80% being singletons. This sample's RNA came from whole unsorted tissue. Sequencing input: lung tumor tissue. These receptors all stem from a man in his sixties with non-small cell lung cancer.

This clonotype is medium-sized in the sample. The chain recombines TRBV6-5 with TRBJ1-6, with D possibly being TRBD1 (5 bases). Germline V CDR1 and CDR2: MNHEY, SVGAGI. Deletions cut 0 bases from V and 7 bases from J, with 13 bases between. The CDR3 contains 16 residues. The DNA for the CDR3 is TGTGCCAGCAGTTACTCGGGGGGGACCGGCAATTCACCCCTCCACTTT. Protein: CASSYSGGTGNSPLHF.

This clonotype was seen only a few times. The chain carries TRBV4-2 and TRBJ2-1; 11 bases match TRBD2. This CDR3 comprises 20 residues. The J segment lost 8 bases and the V segment lost 0 bases, leaving 18 bases of the junction unmatched. Germline V gene data show CDR1 as LGHNA and CDR2 as YNFKEQ. CDR3 DNA: TGTGCCAGCAGCCAAGAGGATTATAGCGGGAGGGCCTCACACAGGGATGAGCAGTTCTTC. Translated: CASSQEDYSGRASHRDEQFF.

In regard to this clonotype: A much larger clone differs from this one at a single base, so this may be a read error. The chain has TRBV12-3 or TRBV12-4 and TRBJ1-2; no reliable D call. The CDR3 runs to 11 residues. The V end was cut by 7 bases, the J end by 6 bases, with 9 bases between. The CDR3 loop is CASILGDGYTF. In DNA form, the CDR3 reads TGTGCCAGCATCCTGGGAGATGGCTACACCTTC.

The gene calls are TRBV29-1 and TRBJ2-5; D may be TRBD2 (5 bases). This CDR3 is 13 amino acids long. V lost 4 bases and J 1 base, leaving 10 bases between the germline ends. The germline CDR1 and CDR2 sequences are SQVTM and ANQGSEA. This CDR3 is CSVGELTQETQYF. The CDR3 DNA sequence: TGCAGCGTTGGGGAGTTAACCCAAGAGACCCAGTACTTC.

As concerns this clonotype: The junction and the germline gene differ at one end; a read error may be behind it. V is TRBV12-3 or TRBV12-4 and J is TRBJ2-1, with 12 bases matching TRBD2. The length of the CDR3 is 16 residues. CDR3 coding DNA: TGTGCCAGTACCCGCCGACCTAGCGGGGGGGTTAATGAGCGGTTCTTC. This sequence encodes CASTRRPSGGVNERFF.

Points on this clonotype: Sequence at one end of the junction differs from germline and may be a read error. The V gene is TRBV6-5, the J gene TRBJ2-2; D might be TRBD1 (5 bases). There are 15 residues in the CDR3. Germline CDR1 and CDR2: MNHEY and SVGAGI. CDR3 sequence reads: CASSSLVWNTRELFF. The CDR3 nucleotides are TGTGCCAGCAGTTCTTTAGTTTGGAACACCAGGGAACTGTTTTTT.

The genes are TRBV7-9 and TRBJ2-7; no firm D call. V was cut by 5 bases and J by 7 bases, with 9 bases left in between. CDR3 size: 11 residues. The germline V gene encodes CDR1 SEHNR and CDR2 FQNEAQ (reference sequence). CDR3 sequence: CASSPGYEQYF. In DNA, the CDR3 is TGTGCCAGCAGCCCTGGCTATGAGCAGTACTTC.

As concerns this clonotype: The junction does not match germline at one end; this may be a read error. Here the CDR3 DNA reads TGTACCACCAGTGAGGGCGGGACGGGGGCCTATAATGAGCAGTTCTTC. Protein product: CTTSEGGTGAYNEQFF. The V gene is TRBV24-1, the J gene TRBJ2-1; either TRBD1 or TRBD2 may fit D (6 bases each). Germline loops: CDR1 KGHDR, CDR2 SFDVKD. The CDR3 contains 16 residues.

About this clonotype: Compared with germline, one end of the junction differs, possibly owing to a read error. The V call is TRBV5-5, the J call TRBJ2-6, with D possibly TRBD1 on 5 matching bases. Germline loops: CDR1 SGHKS, CDR2 YYEKEE (reference sequence). CDR3 length equals 15 residues. CDR3 nucleotide sequence: TGTACCAGTAGCTTGTCAGGGCCTGGGGCCAACGTCCTGACTTTC. Translation gives CTSSLSGPGANVLTF. Using reference TRBV5-5 and TRBJ2-6 for the parts outside the CDR3, the full variable domain is DAGVTQSPTHLIKTRGQQVTLRCSPISGHKSVSWYQQVLGQGPQFIFQYYEKEERGRGNFPDRFSARQFPNYSSELNVNALLLGDSALYLCTSSLSGPGANVLTFGAGSRLTVL.

Concerning this clonotype itself: At one of its ends the junction is not consistent with the germline gene, which may arise from a read error. This sequence joins TRBV12-3 or TRBV12-4 and TRBJ2-1; no clear D. This CDR3 has 15 residues. The CDR3 DNA reads as TGTGCCAGCAGTTTAAGGCGGCTATCCCGCAATCAGCAGCTCTTC. Its translation is CASSLRRLSRNQQLF.

In its sample, this clonotype was seen many times. The rearrangement links TRBV6-1 to TRBJ2-7; 11 bases line up with TRBD2. CDR3 size: 14 residues. V lost 4 bases to trimming and J lost 3 bases; unmatched junction nucleotides: 2. Germline-derived CDR1 and CDR2 are MNHNS and SASEGT. The CDR3 sequence: CASSATSGDYEQYF. CDR3 bases: TGTGCCAGCAGTGCGACTAGCGGGGACTACGAGCAGTACTTC.

This sequence joins TRBV12-3 or TRBV12-4 and TRBJ2-1; TRBD2 matches at 7 bases. The CDR3 is 14 amino acids. V shed 7 bases and J 8 bases; nucleotides not matched to a gene: 11. This chain's CDR3 is CASTLPGTKDEQFF. CDR3 DNA: TGTGCCAGCACCCTGCCGGGGACTAAGGATGAGCAGTTCTTC.

This clonotype was found many times. This sequence joins TRBV6-5 and TRBJ1-1, with D possibly TRBD1 on 5 matching bases. CDR3 length: 16 amino acids. Per germline, CDR1 MNHEY and CDR2 SVGAGI. V was clipped by 6 bases and J by 4 bases, with 21 bases between them. The CDR3, as DNA: TGTGCCAGCAGCCCCTTTCAGGGTGGTTTTACCACTGAAGCTTTCTTT. Amino acid sequence: CASSPFQGGFTTEAFF.